This T cell receptor beta chain was obtained from a study of cytomegalovirus exposure and HLA in healthy donors (dated by TCRdb to between 2016 and 2019). Regarding the study in general: In an earlier analysis of 450 to 750 of the donors, 276 Gb of sequence data and 100 million or so unique TCR beta sequences from about 180 million T cells were reported. Donor age, sex, ethnicity and CMV serostatus were compiled alongside the repertoire data. Genome-wide SNP genotypes for about 55% of the 666 donors were used in a later genetic analysis, which treated that subset as a discovery cohort. Every repertoire in the discovery cohort had been generated on one and the same sequencing platform. The study used immunosequencing to profile the T cell repertoires of under 700 subjects and linked those repertoires to cytomegalovirus serostatus. Along with the roughly 610-subject first cohort, a separate validation cohort of over a hundred different subjects was used. Of the 300 to 500 genotyped donors, 65% to 90% were placed in the genetic ancestry cluster associated with self-reported Caucasian donors. The number of donors typed differed by locus, with roughly 620-630 for A, B, C, DRB1 and DQB1, roughly 520 for DQA1, 600 to 610 for DPA1, and some 440 for DPB1. The study aimed to test whether cataloging public T cell receptors could reveal signatures of past pathogen exposure. Rather than using new phenotypic data, the later analysis identified candidate immune exposures from TCR beta sequences and from how often those sequences occurred across donors. Both class I and class II loci were covered by HLA typing, at four-digit resolution. High-throughput TCR immunosequencing, statistical association of individual TCRs with disease status, and machine learning were combined to predict cytomegalovirus infection status. An early release that covered fewer than 750 HLA-typed donors contained approximately 300 gigabases of sequencing data and tens of millions of unique TCR sequences. Among about 360 genotyped donors of the cohort, an average of around 240,000 unique TCR beta nucleotide sequences were sequenced per donor, roughly 18% of them non-productive. A later analysis re-analyzed previously published TCR beta repertoires from roughly 600 donors and added high-resolution HLA genotyping to study TCR occurrence patterns. An earlier analysis of around 580 of the donors used high-throughput TCR beta sequencing to judge whether each TCR beta V gene segment behaved as functional or pseudogenic. A handful of DR-DQ haplotypes were handled as single units for association and clustering because linkage in the cohort was strong.

The cohort was made up of 666 healthy bone marrow donors. At the time of sampling, every cohort member was nominally healthy, though immune exposures that went unrecorded were likely present. The donor tested CMV seropositive, placing the donor among the 250 to 350 seropositive members of the cohort. A peripheral blood sample was collected from each donor, and TCR beta sequencing was performed on peripheral blood mononuclear cells. Genomic DNA was extracted from the blood cell samples with the Qiagen DNeasy Blood Extraction Kit. The germline V gene gives CDR1 as SGDLS and CDR2 as YYNGEE. Including the terminal cysteine and phenylalanine, the CDR3 comprises 15 residues. CDR3 DNA only is kept here, 45 bases in frame from base 1. Deletion took 0 bases off V and 5 bases off J, with a span of 13 bases between the germline ends. Results and caveats for the whole study, not just this receptor: A cluster of highly shared sequence variants was judged likely to be a technical artifact of the sequencing pipeline. Compared with the roughly 670-donor mean, donors in an Asian-associated ancestry cluster had fewer N-insertions in productive TCRs, according to a later genetic analysis. In a later analysis, most CMV-associated TCR beta chains were found to appear HLA-restricted, with HLA associations seemingly driven largely by CMV exposure. Because counts were too low, about 17 rarely observed V segments, including chromosome 9 orphons, were excluded from the earlier analysis of under 650 of the donors. In a later genetic analysis, a missense DCLRE1C variant was associated with V-gene and J-gene trimming of TCR beta chains, and the association was replicated in an independent cohort. In an earlier analysis of around 500 of the donors, most TCR beta V segments appeared in productive rearrangements about 87% or about 30% of the time, broadly matching IMGT annotations. A later analysis associated 17,000 or so TCR beta sequences with specific HLA alleles at a false discovery rate of 0.05. The presence/absence analyses assumed that sequencing depth was roughly uniform across donors, and that assumption may not be true. Correlated functional status among segregating V segments might be attributable to linkage disequilibrium, but an unknown experimental factor could not be ruled out. Because the 87-base-pair reads could not distinguish some IMGT-functional V segments, including TRBV6-2 and TRBV6-3, those segments were excluded. Because some donors lacked HLA typing at each locus, the association tests relied only on the typed subset. Immune exposure information for the cohort was limited to CMV serostatus. In both the original and validation cohorts, the classifier was reported to diagnose cytomegalovirus status with high specificity and sensitivity. Strong co-occurrence of HLA alleles, especially DR and DQ, made assigning TCR associations to individual alleles difficult. Several of the top co-occurrence clusters appeared to be linked to parvovirus B19, influenza, CMV and Epstein-Barr virus, according to a later analysis. Compared with equally common non-associated chains, HLA-associated TCR beta chains in a later analysis were more clonally expanded and had lower generation probabilities. Only TCR beta chains were sequenced in this cohort, and the absence of alpha or paired-chain data limited detectable features. In the study, 150 to 200 TCR beta chains were listed as associated with cytomegalovirus. The authors suggested that the approach could potentially be extended to other disease states and immunological phenotypes. A further reported finding was that TCR beta sequences accurately predicted the HLA-A and HLA-B alleles for most subjects in the first cohort. While some public TCRs were present in many individuals, most TCR sequences turned up only very rarely across donors. A few of the identified cytomegalovirus-associated TCR beta chains were confirmed in vitro to be specific for cytomegalovirus antigens. A later analysis found that TCR association rates varied across HLA loci, with DRB1 alleles showing the most associated TCRs and HLA-C alleles the fewest.

This clone was recorded only once. Its binding antigen is unknown. No qualities accompany the bases; no much larger clone lies one base away. The library was produced with the immunoSEQ multiplex PCR assay. A mixture of 60 forward primers for TCR Vbeta segments and 13 reverse primers for TCR Jbeta segments was used in the multiplex PCR. The CDR3 region of rearranged TCR beta genes was amplified from genomic DNA by a multiplex PCR assay. Amplified TCR beta libraries were sequenced as 87-base-pair reads on the Illumina HiSeq System. On the authors' methods: A later analysis counted tens of millions of unique TCR beta chains across the roughly 700 repertoires, and around 9.9 million of these chains were shared by at least two donors. To remove PCR and sequencing errors, raw reads were error-corrected and collapsed into unique sequences using a nearest-neighbor algorithm that merged closely related sequences. CDR3 sequences were aligned to IMGT reference sequences to assign V, D and J gene segments. For a sequence to be retained, a match of at least six nucleotides was required to both a V gene segment and a J gene segment. A rearrangement was called productive if the CDR3 had no stop codons and remained in frame with V and J, and every other rearrangement was called non-productive. CDR3 was defined according to IMGT convention as the region running from the second conserved V-encoded cysteine to the conserved J-encoded phenylalanine. The earlier analysis of about 570 of the donors excluded any sequence lacking an unambiguous match to a single V gene segment. An earlier analysis of a few hundred of the donors classified V segments as functional when productive rearrangements were above 56.7% and as segregating when the standard deviation between donors was above 5%. A statistical classification framework was developed to diagnose cytomegalovirus status using the catalog of TCR beta chain sequences. A later analysis assigned V and J genes by comparing TCR nucleotide sequences with IMGT/GENE-DB human TR gene sequences. Using the TCRdist pipeline, a later analysis assigned CDR3 sequences along with most-parsimonious VDJ recombination scenarios. In a later analysis, each TCR beta chain was defined by its CDR3 amino acid sequence together with its V-gene family, and reads without a unique V-gene family were excluded. To address suspected cross-contamination and a sequencing artifact, a later analysis removed a few hundred highly shared, low-generation-probability nucleotide sequences. In a later analysis, a clonal expansion index was calculated for each public chain from normalized within-repertoire ranks of inferred template counts. Generation probabilities in a later analysis came from a VDJ recombination model fitted to out-of-frame rearrangements, and those results were checked against IGoR. A later analysis scored TCR-TCR, TCR-HLA and TCR-CMV co-occurrence with hypergeometric tests, applying a repertoire-size bias correction to TCR pairs. A later analysis estimated false discovery rates by permuting HLA or CMV assignments 20 times. In a later analysis, co-occurring TCRs were grouped with DBSCAN, and TCRdist sequence similarity was added when clustering was performed within HLA-allele-positive subsets. Repertoires with fewer than 30,000 or more than 120,000 public chains, plus five repertoires with anomalous nucleotide sharing, were excluded from co-occurrence clustering. In its TCRdb copy, this immuneACCESS table keeps in-frame sequences only and misses some clones. Where compared with another copy, unresolved V genes explain less than half of these, and the others have no known cause. V, J and clone size are those of that table, while D and trimming were read from the DNA. The sample yields 150,000 to 200,000 clones; 75% to 90% were counted once. Around 5.8% of the sample belongs to the ten largest clones.

The TCR was taken from a male donor in good health and CMV-seropositive. The V and J segments used are TRBV9 and TRBJ2-3, with a tentative D gene TRBD2 over 5 matching bases. The sample taken for sequencing was PBMCs. The DNA sequence follows: TGTGCCAGCAGCGTAGGAGGGAAGGTAATAGATACGCAGTATTTT. Its translation reads: CASSVGGKVIDTQYF. The variable domain in full, with residues beyond the CDR3 obtained from the reference TRBV9 and TRBJ2-3 genes, is DSGVTQTPKHLITATGQRVTLRCSPRSGDLSVYWYQQSLDQGLQFLIQYYNGEERAKGNILERFSAQQFPDLHSELNLSSLELGDSALYFCASSVGGKVIDTQYFGPGTRLTVL.